This T cell receptor (beta chain) was sequenced in a study of CD8 T cells in ankylosing spondylitis. Library preparation for TCR beta used quantitative 5'-RACE with molecular barcodes. TCRdb reprocessed the 5' RACE reads via MiXCR and lists one record per CDR3 protein. The sample records 150,000 to 200,000 distinct CDR3 sequences, around a sixth being singletons. Trimming pared 6 bases from V and 6 bases from J, leaving 11 bases between. CDR1 and CDR2 from the germline V gene are DFQATT and SNEGSKA (reference sequence). The CDR3 totals 11 residues. The sample taken for sequencing was blood, either unsorted or a sorted T cell fraction (not recorded which). This clonotype originated in a male donor aged 5-30 years with ankylosing spondylitis or in good health (not recorded which). V gene TRBV20-1 combines with J gene TRBJ1-1; the D is unclear. Written as DNA, the CDR3 is TGCAGTGCGCAGGTTTCCGCTGAAGCTTTCTTT. Translated, it gives CSAQVSAEAFF.